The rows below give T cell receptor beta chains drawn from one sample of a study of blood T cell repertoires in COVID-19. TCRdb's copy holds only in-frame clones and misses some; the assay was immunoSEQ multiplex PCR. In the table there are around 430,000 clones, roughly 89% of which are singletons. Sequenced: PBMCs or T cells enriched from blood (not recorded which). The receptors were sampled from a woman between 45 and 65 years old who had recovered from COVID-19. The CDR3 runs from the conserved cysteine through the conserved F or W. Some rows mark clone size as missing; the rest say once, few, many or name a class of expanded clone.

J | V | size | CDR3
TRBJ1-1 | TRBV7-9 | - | CASGDRDATEAFF
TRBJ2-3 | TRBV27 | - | CASSSYRTGVNSTDTQYF
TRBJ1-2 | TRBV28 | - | CASSLTRSYGYTF
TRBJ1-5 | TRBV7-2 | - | CASSPGQGQIYPQHF
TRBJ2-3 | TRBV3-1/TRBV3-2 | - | CASSHQMTSGRNTDTQYF
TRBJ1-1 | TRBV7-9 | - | CASSSLTGGEAFF
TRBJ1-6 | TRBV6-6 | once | CASSRSGGGRSSYNSPLHF
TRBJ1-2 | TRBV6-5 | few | CASSRDKHYTF
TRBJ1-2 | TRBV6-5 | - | CASRSGQGRGGYTF
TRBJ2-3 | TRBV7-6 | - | CASSAGGLRTDTQYF
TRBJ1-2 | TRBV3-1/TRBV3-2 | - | CASSQRESNYGYTF
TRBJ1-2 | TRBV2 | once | CASQSLANYGYTF
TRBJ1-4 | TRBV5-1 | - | CASSLVGGTDSKFPMFF
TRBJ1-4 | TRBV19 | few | CASRTGANEKLFF
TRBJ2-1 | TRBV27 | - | CASSSYRDNSYNEQFF
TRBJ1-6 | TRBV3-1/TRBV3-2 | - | CASSQGTASPLHF
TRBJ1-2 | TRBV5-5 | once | CASSLGTGGAYGYTF
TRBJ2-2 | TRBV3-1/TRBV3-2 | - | CASSLTQGAAGELFF
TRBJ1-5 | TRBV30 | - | CAWSEGLNQPQHF
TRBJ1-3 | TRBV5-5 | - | CASSPGSQPGNTIYF
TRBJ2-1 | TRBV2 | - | CASMRADSTNEQFF
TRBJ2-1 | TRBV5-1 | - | CASSLAGGGASYNEQFF